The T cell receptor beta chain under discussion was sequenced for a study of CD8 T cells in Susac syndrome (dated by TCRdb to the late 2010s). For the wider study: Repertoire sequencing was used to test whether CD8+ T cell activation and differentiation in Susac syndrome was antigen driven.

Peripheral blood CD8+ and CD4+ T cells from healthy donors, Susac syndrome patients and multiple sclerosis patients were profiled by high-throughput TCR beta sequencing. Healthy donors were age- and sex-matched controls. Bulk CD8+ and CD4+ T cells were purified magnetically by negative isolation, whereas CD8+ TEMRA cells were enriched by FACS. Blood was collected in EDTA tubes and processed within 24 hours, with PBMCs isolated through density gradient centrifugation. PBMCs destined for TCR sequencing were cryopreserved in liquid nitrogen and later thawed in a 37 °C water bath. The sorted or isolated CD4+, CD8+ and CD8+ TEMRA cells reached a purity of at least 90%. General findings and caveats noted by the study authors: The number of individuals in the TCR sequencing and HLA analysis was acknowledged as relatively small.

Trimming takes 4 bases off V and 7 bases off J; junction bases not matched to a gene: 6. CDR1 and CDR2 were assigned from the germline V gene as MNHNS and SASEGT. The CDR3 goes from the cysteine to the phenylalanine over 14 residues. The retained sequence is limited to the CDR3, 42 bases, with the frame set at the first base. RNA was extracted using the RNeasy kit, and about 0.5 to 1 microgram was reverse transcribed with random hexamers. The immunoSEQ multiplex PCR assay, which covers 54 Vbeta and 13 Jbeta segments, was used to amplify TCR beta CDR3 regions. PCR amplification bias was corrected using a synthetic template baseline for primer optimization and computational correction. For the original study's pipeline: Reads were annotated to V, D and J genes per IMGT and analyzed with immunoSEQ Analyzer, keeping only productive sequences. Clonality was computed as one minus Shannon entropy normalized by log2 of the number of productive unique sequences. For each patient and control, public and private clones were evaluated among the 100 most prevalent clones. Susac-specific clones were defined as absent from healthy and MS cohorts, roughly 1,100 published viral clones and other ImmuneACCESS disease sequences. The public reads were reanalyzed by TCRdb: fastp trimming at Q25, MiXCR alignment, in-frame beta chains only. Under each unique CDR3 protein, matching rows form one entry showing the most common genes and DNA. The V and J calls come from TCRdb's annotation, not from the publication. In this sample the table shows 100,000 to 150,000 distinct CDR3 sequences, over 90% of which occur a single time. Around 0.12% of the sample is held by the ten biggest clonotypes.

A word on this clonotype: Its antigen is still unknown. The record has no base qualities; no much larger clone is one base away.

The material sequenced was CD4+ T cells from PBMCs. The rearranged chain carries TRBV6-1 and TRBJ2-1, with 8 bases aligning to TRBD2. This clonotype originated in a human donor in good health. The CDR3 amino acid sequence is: CASSARLAGNEQFF. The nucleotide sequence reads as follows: TGTGCCAGCAGTGCTCGTCTAGCGGGTAATGAGCAGTTCTTC.